One and the same sample provided the 29 T cell receptor beta chains below, sequenced in a study of PD-1 blockade in classical Hodgkin lymphoma. The protocol was immunoSEQ multiplex PCR, while the TCRdb copy is restricted to in-frame clones and leaves out a portion. The table shows under 25,000 clones, with roughly 80% occurring only once. Specified time point: cycle 4 day 1 (C4D1), after 5 to 7 weeks of nivolumab. There was relapse after autologous stem cell transplantation in every patient, and there was variation in brentuximab vedotin exposure. Sequenced here: peripheral blood mononuclear cells (PBMCs), sampled before the fourth cycle of nivolumab. The receptors come from a human donor with classical Hodgkin lymphoma.

The chain is built from TRBV7-6 and TRBJ1-6, with D unresolved. Germline-derived CDR1 and CDR2 are SGHVS and FNYEAQ. V lost 5 bases, J lost 5 bases, and 10 bases lay in between. This CDR3 comprises 14 residues. The DNA for the CDR3 is TGTGCCAGCAGCCCCGGACTCGATAATTCACCCCTCCACTTT. Its translation is CASSPGLDNSPLHF.

By share of the sample, this clone is medium-sized. The rearrangement uses TRBV2 and TRBJ1-1; D is ambiguous. The CDR3 is 13 residues long. V lost 8 bases and J lost 4, with 14 bases in between. Germline-derived CDR1 and CDR2 are SNHLY and FYNNEI. The CDR3 reads CASLPGEGTEAFF. Here the CDR3 DNA reads TGTGCCAGCCTCCCGGGTGAGGGCACTGAAGCTTTCTTT.

This chain uses TRBV5-1 with TRBJ2-2; TRBD1 might be the D (6 bases). V lost 2 bases and J 6 bases, leaving 17 bases between the germline ends. CDR1 and CDR2 from the germline V gene are SGHRS and YFSETQ. The CDR3 has 16 residues. The CDR3 DNA reads as TGCGCCAGCAGCTTATTTCAGGGGATTGAGGCCGGGGAGCTGTTTTTT. Residues: CASSLFQGIEAGELFF.

The rearrangement joins TRBV5-1 to TRBJ2-3, with a tentative D call TRBD2 (5 bases). The CDR3 loop spans 14 amino acids. Germline CDR1 is SGHRS and CDR2 is YFSETQ. V lost 0 bases, J lost 5 bases, and 10 bases lay in between. The CDR3 DNA follows: TGCGCCAGCAGCTTGGCCCCGGGGAAAGATACGCAGTATTTT. It specifies CASSLAPGKDTQYF.

The gene calls are TRBV5-1 and TRBJ2-2; the D gene is possibly TRBD1 (5 bases). The CDR3 extends over 12 amino acids. With 8 bases removed from V and 6 bases from J, the gap between germline ends came to 11 bases. Looked up from germline, CDR1 is SGHRS and CDR2 is YFSETQ. The CDR3 protein is CASNLGAGELFF. In DNA, the CDR3 is TGCGCCAGTAACCTAGGGGCCGGGGAGCTGTTTTTT.

The CDR3: CASSQVGYEQYF. The CDR3 DNA sequence: TGTGCCAGCAGCCAAGTAGGCTACGAGCAGTACTTC. J is TRBJ2-7 and V is TRBV14; D unclear. Trimming shortened V by 1 base and J by 3 bases, and 4 bases separated the two germline ends. CDR1 is SGHDN and CDR2 is FVKESK in the germline V gene. The CDR3 extends over 12 amino acids.

V is TRBV4-1 and J is TRBJ1-4; D not certain. The CDR3 is made up of 15 amino acids. Deletions cut 1 base from V and 4 bases from J, with 10 bases between. CDR1 is MGHRA, CDR2 YSYEKL, per germline. The CDR3 bases are TGCGCCAGCAGCCAAGCGCACGAGGGTAATGAAAAACTGTTTTTT. Its protein is CASSQAHEGNEKLFF.

As DNA, the CDR3 is TGTGCCAGCAGCAGCCCCGTGGCAGGGGCCTACGAGCAGTACTTC. Amino acids: CASSSPVAGAYEQYF. This chain connects TRBV13 to TRBJ2-7; possibly TRBD1 for D (6 bases). Germline V gives CDR1 PRHDT, CDR2 FYEKMQ (reference sequence). This CDR3 contains 15 residues. With 5 bases removed from V and 2 bases from J, the gap between germline ends came to 16 bases.

This clone was picked up one time. V gene TRBV27 combines with J gene TRBJ1-2; 9 bases match TRBD1. CDR3 size: 13 residues. With V trimmed by 6 bases and J by 3 bases, 2 bases remained unmatched. Germline V lookup: CDR1 MNHEY, CDR2 SMNVEV (reference sequence). CDR3 coding DNA: TGTGCCAGCAGAACAGGGGGCGACTATGGCTACACCTTC. This encodes CASRTGGDYGYTF.

This clone was detected once. Here the CDR3 reads CASSLEPQPSQETQYF. The CDR3 bases are TGCGCCAGCAGCTTGGAACCCCAGCCGAGCCAAGAGACCCAGTACTTC. The chain couples TRBV5-1 to TRBJ2-5; D ambiguous. Germline lookup yields CDR1 SGHRS and CDR2 YFSETQ. CDR3 length: 16 amino acids. V lost 0 bases to trimming and J lost 1 base, with 13 bases between them.

CDR3 nucleotides: TGTGCCAGCAATACGGGACAGGGATTCAATGAGCAGTTCTTC. Residues: CASNTGQGFNEQFF. The chain carries TRBV6-5 and TRBJ2-1, with 9 bases aligning to TRBD1. The CDR3 runs to 14 residues. Germline CDR1 reads MNHEY; CDR2 reads SVGAGI. J lost 6 bases, V lost 7 bases, and 7 bases had no gene match.

This clone is a singleton in its sample. The chain uses TRBV28 and TRBJ2-7; 7 bases align to TRBD2. This CDR3 is 14 amino acids long. Germline CDR1 MDHEN, CDR2 SYDVKM. V lost 8 bases and J lost 0; bases outside the gene matches: 7. CDR3 DNA: TGTGCCAGCTCGAACGGGGGGTGCTCCTACGAGCAGTACTTC. As protein: CASSNGGCSYEQYF.

Note on this clone: Other DNA sequences in this specimen translate into the identical CDR3. The J gene is TRBJ2-5, the V gene TRBV25-1; maybe TRBD1 (6 bases). The J call is doubtful: the DNA matches TRBJ2-7 better. CDR1 MGHDK and CDR2 SYGVNS come from the germline V gene. This CDR3 is built from 14 residues. This chain's CDR3 is CASSGTGSSYEQYF. The CDR3 DNA reads TGTGCCAGCAGTGGTACAGGGTCCTCCTACGAGCAGTACTTC.

This clone occurred once. The chain has TRBV9 and TRBJ2-1, with 11 positions matching TRBD2. This CDR3 has 15 residues. CDR1 SGDLS and CDR2 YYNGEE come from the germline V gene. Germline trimming cut 3 bases from V and 8 bases from J; bases unmatched to any gene: 7. CDR3 loop: CASSEGLAEGDEQFF. The CDR3, as DNA: TGTGCCAGCAGCGAGGGACTAGCGGAGGGGGATGAGCAGTTCTTC. Supplemented by reference TRBV9 and TRBJ2-1, the full variable domain reads DSGVTQTPKHLITATGQRVTLRCSPRSGDLSVYWYQQSLDQGLQFLIQYYNGEERAKGNILERFSAQQFPDLHSELNLSSLELGDSALYFCASSEGLAEGDEQFFGPGTRLTVL.

V gene TRBV19 combines with J gene TRBJ1-1, with D perhaps TRBD1 (5 bases). Trimming removed 2 bases from V and 6 bases from J, with 16 bases in between. CDR3 length equals 15 residues. Germline CDR1 reads LNHDA; CDR2 reads SQIVND (reference sequence). Here the CDR3 reads CASSIFPGLDAEAFF. CDR3 DNA sequence: TGTGCCAGTAGTATATTCCCAGGGCTGGACGCTGAAGCTTTCTTT. The whole variable domain, remainder taken from reference TRBV19 and TRBJ1-1, is DGGITQSPKYLFRKEGQNVTLSCEQNLNHDAMYWYRQDPGQGLRLIYYSQIVNDFQKGDIAEGYSVSREKKESFPLTVTSAQKNPTAFYLCASSIFPGLDAEAFFGQGTRLTVV.

The chain employs TRBV18 and TRBJ2-6; D unresolved. Germline V gene data show CDR1 as KGHSH and CDR2 as LQKENI. V dropped 3 bases and J dropped 3 bases, with 3 bases sitting between them. The CDR3 is made up of 13 amino acids. The CDR3 region is CASSPSGANVLTF. CDR3 coding DNA: TGTGCCAGCTCACCTAGTGGGGCCAACGTCCTGACTTTC.

V is TRBV12-5 and J is TRBJ1-5, with 7 bases aligning to TRBD1. Germline V gene sequence: CDR1 LGHNT, CDR2 FRNRAP. The CDR3 spans 17 residues. The V gene end was trimmed by 3 bases and the J gene end by 0 bases; junction bases not matched to a gene: 8. The CDR3: CASGFSFGTVSNQPQHF. For the CDR3, the DNA is TGTGCTAGTGGTTTCTCATTCGGGACAGTTAGCAATCAGCCCCAGCATTTT.

This clone was counted a single time. The DNA for the CDR3 is TGCGCCAGCAGCCTTCAGGGGGGCGCTCTTATGGAGACCCAGTACTTC. This translates into CASSLQGGALMETQYF. This chain joins TRBV4-1 and TRBJ2-5, with TRBD1 as a possible D gene (7 bases). This CDR3 is built from 16 residues. The V gene lost 4 bases and the J gene lost 5 bases, with 20 bases spanning the gap. Germline V gives CDR1 MGHRA, CDR2 YSYEKL.

The V gene is TRBV27, the J gene TRBJ2-1; D gene uncertain. The CDR3 extends over 14 amino acids. CDR1 and CDR2 from the germline V gene are MNHEY and SMNVEV (reference sequence). The V end was cut by 4 bases, the J end by 7 bases, with 14 bases between. The CDR3 loop is CASSSNKDGNEQFF. The CDR3 nucleotides are TGTGCCAGCAGTTCGAACAAAGACGGTAATGAGCAGTTCTTC.

This chain connects TRBV27 to TRBJ1-5, with D possibly matching TRBD1 (6 bases). This CDR3 has 16 amino acids. Trimming took off 3 bases at V and 1 base at J, with 13 bases between the two ends. CDR1 and CDR2 from the germline V gene are MNHEY and SMNVEV (reference sequence). The chain's CDR3 is CASSFSGVRSNQPQHF. CDR3 nucleotide sequence: TGTGCCAGCAGTTTCTCAGGGGTTCGCAGCAATCAGCCCCAGCATTTT.

The V and J genes are TRBV5-6 and TRBJ1-5; possible D gene TRBD1, 6 bases. The CDR3 is 14 residues long. V was trimmed by 2 bases and J by 2 bases, leaving 8 bases between them. CDR1 SGHDT and CDR2 YYEEEE come from the germline V gene. The CDR3 DNA sequence: TGTGCCAGCAGCTTCCGACAGGGCAATCAGCCCCAGCATTTT. The encoded protein is CASSFRQGNQPQHF. The full variable domain, its missing parts supplied by reference TRBV5-6 and TRBJ1-5, is DAGVTQSPTHLIKTRGQQVTLRCSPKSGHDTVSWYQQALGQGPQFIFQYYEEEERQRGNFPDRFSGHQFPNYSSELNVNALLLGDSALYLCASSFRQGNQPQHFGDGTRLSIL.

V and J are TRBV4-1 and TRBJ2-2; D remains unclear. CDR1 and CDR2 (germline): MGHRA, YSYEKL. The CDR3 runs 17 residues. With 1 base removed from V and 5 bases from J, the gap between germline ends came to 17 bases. The CDR3 region is CASSQVDMGFATGELFF. The CDR3 DNA reads as TGCGCCAGCAGCCAAGTTGATATGGGCTTTGCAACCGGGGAGCTGTTTTTT.

The chain carries TRBV10-1 and TRBJ1-5; 7 bases fit TRBD1. The germline V gene has CDR1 WNHNN and CDR2 SYGVQD (reference sequence). This CDR3 has 13 amino acids. V shed 7 bases and J 7 bases; nucleotides not matched to a gene: 7. The chain's CDR3 is CASTRQGTQPQHF. The CDR3 DNA follows: TGCGCCAGCACCAGACAGGGTACGCAGCCCCAGCATTTT.

The CDR3 nucleotides read TGTGCCAGCTCTCCGCAATCAGCCGCGAAAGAGCAGTTCTTC. Protein product: CASSPQSAAKEQFF. The genes are TRBV18 and TRBJ2-1; no clear D gene. The germline CDR1 and CDR2 sequences are KGHSH and LQKENI. V was shortened by 6 bases and J by 10 bases, with 19 bases between the two germline ends. The CDR3 runs to 14 residues.

This sequence joins TRBV30 and TRBJ2-2, with 9 positions matching TRBD2. Looked up from germline, CDR1 is GTSNPN and CDR2 is SVGIG (reference sequence). The CDR3 length is 14 residues. The CDR3: CAGNSGTSNGELFF. The CDR3 DNA reads as TGTGCGGGAAACTCCGGGACTAGCAATGGGGAGCTGTTTTTT. The entire variable domain, with the rest obtained from reference TRBV30 and TRBJ2-2, is as follows: SQTIHQWPATLVQPVGSPLSLECTVEGTSNPNLYWYRQAAGRGLQLLFYSVGIGQISSEVPQNLSASRPQDRQFILSSKKLLLSDSGFYLCAGNSGTSNGELFFGEGSRLTVL.

This rearrangement joins TRBV5-8 to TRBJ2-7; 7 bases fit TRBD2. CDR1 and CDR2 (germline): SGHTS, YDEGEE. This CDR3 is 13 amino acids long. V lost 6 bases to trimming and J lost 1 base; unmatched junction nucleotides: 4. CDR3 DNA sequence: TGTGCCAGCACGGCGGGGGTTTCCTACGAGCAGTACTTC. This sequence encodes CASTAGVSYEQYF.

The CDR3 region is CASSPRTGVFETQYF. CDR3 DNA sequence: TGTGCCAGCAGCCCCCGGACAGGGGTTTTTGAGACCCAGTACTTC. J is TRBJ2-5 and V is TRBV9; 9 bases are shared with TRBD1. V lost 4 bases to trimming and J lost 5 bases; unmatched junction nucleotides: 9. This CDR3 has 15 residues. The V gene's germline CDR1 is SGDLS and CDR2 YYNGEE.

This clone was recorded once. The chain uses TRBV30 and TRBJ2-2; TRBD1 is a possible D gene (6 bases). V was trimmed by 4 bases and J by 3 bases, leaving 6 bases between them. CDR1 GTSNPN and CDR2 SVGIG come from the germline V gene (reference sequence). This CDR3 has 12 residues. DNA of the CDR3: TGTGCCTGGAACAGGGACACCGGGGAGCTGTTTTTT. Translating gives CAWNRDTGELFF.

The V and J genes are TRBV28 and TRBJ2-6; D is ambiguous. This CDR3 is built from 16 residues. Trimming left V 6 bases short and J 1 base short, with 13 bases between. Germline V gene data show CDR1 as MDHEN and CDR2 as SYDVKM. CDR3: CASSPPPWSGANVLTF. In DNA form, the CDR3 reads TGTGCCAGCAGCCCACCTCCTTGGTCTGGGGCCAACGTCCTGACTTTC.